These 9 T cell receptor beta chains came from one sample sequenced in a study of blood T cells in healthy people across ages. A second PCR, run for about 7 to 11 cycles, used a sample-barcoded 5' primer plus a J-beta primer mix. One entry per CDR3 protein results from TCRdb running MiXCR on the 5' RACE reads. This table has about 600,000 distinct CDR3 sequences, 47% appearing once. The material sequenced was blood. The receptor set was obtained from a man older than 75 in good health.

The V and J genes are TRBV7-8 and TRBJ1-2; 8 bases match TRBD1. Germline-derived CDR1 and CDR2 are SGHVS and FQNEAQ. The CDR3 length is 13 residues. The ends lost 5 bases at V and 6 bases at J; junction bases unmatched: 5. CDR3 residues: CASSARGRDGYTF. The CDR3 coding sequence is TGTGCCAGCAGCGCCAGGGGGCGCGATGGCTACACCTTC.

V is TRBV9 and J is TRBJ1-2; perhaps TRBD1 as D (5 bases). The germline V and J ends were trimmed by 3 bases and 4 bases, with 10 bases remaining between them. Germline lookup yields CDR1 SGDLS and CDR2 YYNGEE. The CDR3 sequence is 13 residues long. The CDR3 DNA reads TGTGCCAGCAGCGGAGACAGTCGCTATGGCTACACCTTC. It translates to CASSGDSRYGYTF.

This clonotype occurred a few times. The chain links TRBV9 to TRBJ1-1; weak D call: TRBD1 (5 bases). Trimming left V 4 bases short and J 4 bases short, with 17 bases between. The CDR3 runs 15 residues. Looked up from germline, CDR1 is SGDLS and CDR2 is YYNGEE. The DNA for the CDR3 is TGTGCCAGCAGCCCCTCAGGGTCATGGGTCACTGAAGCTTTCTTT. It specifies CASSPSGSWVTEAFF.

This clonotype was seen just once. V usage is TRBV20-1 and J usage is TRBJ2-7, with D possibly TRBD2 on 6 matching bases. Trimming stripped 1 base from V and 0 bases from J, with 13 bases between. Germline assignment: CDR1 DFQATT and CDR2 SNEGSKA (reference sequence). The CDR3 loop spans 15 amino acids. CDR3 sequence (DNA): TGCAGTGCTAGAGTCCCCGCGACTAGCTCCTACGAGCAGTACTTC. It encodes CSARVPATSSYEQYF.

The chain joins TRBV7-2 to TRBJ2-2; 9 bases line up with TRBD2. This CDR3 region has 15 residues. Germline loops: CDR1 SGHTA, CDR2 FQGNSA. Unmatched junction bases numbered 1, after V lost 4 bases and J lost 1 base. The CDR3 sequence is CASSWRGGNTGELFF. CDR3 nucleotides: TGTGCCAGCAGCTGGCGGGGGGGGAACACCGGGGAGCTGTTTTTT.

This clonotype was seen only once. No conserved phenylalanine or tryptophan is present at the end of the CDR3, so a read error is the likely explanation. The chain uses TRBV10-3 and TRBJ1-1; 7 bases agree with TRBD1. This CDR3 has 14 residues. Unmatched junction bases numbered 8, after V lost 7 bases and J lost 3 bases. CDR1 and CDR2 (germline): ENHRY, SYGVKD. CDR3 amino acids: CAIKLGRGDTEAFS. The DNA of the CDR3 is TGTGCCATCAAATTAGGCAGGGGGGACACTGAAGCTTTCTCT.

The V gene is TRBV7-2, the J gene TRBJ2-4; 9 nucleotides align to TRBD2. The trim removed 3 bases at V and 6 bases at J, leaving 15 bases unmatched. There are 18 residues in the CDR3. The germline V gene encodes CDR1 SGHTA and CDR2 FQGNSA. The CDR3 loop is CASSLGGSGGRAVNIQYF. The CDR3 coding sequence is TGTGCCAGCAGCTTGGGGGGTTCGGGCGGGAGGGCCGTAAACATTCAGTACTTC. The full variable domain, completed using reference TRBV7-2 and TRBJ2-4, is GAGVSQSPSNKVTEKGKDVELRCDPISGHTALYWYRQSLGQGLEFLIYFQGNSAPDKSGLPSDRFSAERTGGSVSTLTIQRTQQEDSAVYLCASSLGGSGGRAVNIQYFGAGTRLSVL.

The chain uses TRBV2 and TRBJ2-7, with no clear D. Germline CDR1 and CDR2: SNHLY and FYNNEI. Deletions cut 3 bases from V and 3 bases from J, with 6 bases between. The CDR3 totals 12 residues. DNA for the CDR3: TGTGCCAGCAGTGATTCGGGCTACGAGCAGTACTTC. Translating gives CASSDSGYEQYF. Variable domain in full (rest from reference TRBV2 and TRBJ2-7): EPEVTQTPSHQVTQMGQEVILRCVPISNHLYFYWYRQILGQKVEFLVSFYNNEISEKSEIFDDQFSVERPDGSNFTLKIRSTKLEDSAMYFCASSDSGYEQYFGPGTRLTVT.

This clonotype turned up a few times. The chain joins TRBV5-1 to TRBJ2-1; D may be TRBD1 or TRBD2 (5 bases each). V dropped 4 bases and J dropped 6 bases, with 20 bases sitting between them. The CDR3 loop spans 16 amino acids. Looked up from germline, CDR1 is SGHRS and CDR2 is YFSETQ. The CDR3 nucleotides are TGCGCCAGCAGCATACAACCCCCAGGGAGTCGCAATGAGCAGTTCTTC. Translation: CASSIQPPGSRNEQFF.